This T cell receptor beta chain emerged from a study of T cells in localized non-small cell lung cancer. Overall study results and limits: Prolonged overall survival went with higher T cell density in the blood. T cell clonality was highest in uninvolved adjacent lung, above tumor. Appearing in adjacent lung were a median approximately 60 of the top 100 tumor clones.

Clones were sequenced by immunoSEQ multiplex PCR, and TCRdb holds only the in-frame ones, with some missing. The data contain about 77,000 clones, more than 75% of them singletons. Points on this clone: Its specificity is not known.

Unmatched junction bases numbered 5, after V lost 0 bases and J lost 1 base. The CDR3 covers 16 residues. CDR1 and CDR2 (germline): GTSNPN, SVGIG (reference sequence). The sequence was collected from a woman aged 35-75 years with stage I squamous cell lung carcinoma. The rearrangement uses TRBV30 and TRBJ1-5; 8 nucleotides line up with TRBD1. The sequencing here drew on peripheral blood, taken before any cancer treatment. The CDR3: CAWSVRTGFSNQPQHF. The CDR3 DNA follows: TGTGCCTGGAGTGTACGGACAGGGTTCAGCAATCAGCCCCAGCATTTT. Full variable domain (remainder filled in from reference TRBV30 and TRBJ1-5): SQTIHQWPATLVQPVGSPLSLECTVEGTSNPNLYWYRQAAGRGLQLLFYSVGIGQISSEVPQNLSASRPQDRQFILSSKKLLLSDSGFYLCAWSVRTGFSNQPQHFGDGTRLSIL.